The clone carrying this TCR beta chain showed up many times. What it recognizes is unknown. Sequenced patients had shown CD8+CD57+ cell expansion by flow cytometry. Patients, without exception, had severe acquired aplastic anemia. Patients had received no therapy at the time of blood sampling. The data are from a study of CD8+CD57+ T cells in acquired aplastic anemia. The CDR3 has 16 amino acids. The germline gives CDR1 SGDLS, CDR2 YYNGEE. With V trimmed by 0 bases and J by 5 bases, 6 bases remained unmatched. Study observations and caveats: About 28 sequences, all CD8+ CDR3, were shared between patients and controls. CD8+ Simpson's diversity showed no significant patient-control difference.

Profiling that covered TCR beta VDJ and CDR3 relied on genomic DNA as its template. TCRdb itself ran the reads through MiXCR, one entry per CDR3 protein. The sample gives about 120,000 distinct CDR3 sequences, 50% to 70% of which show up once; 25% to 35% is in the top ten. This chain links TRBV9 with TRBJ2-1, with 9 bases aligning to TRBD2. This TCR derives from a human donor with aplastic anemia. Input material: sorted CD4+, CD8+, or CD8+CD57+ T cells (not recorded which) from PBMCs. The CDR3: CASSVADSGRNNEQFF. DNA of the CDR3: TGTGCCAGCAGCGTAGCGGATAGCGGGAGAAACAATGAGCAGTTCTTC.